Listed here are 30 T cell receptor beta chains from one sample, sequenced in a study of beta chain features in type 1 diabetes. The investigators reverse transcribed all of the isolated RNA, so they sequenced expressed TCRB transcripts. Using immunoSEQ multiplex PCR, the repertoire was profiled, and TCRdb retains in-frame clones only, with some absent. The sample shows more than 150,000 clones, less than 9.5% of them seen only once. The sample taken for sequencing was central memory CD4+ T cells from blood. These receptors were taken from a woman aged 18-35 years in good health.

In this sample, this clone turned up a few times. The V and J genes are TRBV7-9 and TRBJ2-5, with 11 bases identical to TRBD1. Looked up from germline, CDR1 is SEHNR and CDR2 is FQNEAQ (reference sequence). Unmatched junction bases numbered 3, after V lost 4 bases and J lost 5 bases. The CDR3 consists of 14 residues. The CDR3 spells CASSSGQGGETQYF. CDR3 nucleotides: TGTGCCAGCAGCTCGGGACAGGGGGGTGAGACCCAGTACTTC.

The chain couples TRBV5-8 to TRBJ1-2; D unclear. The CDR3 has 16 amino acids. The germline V gene encodes CDR1 SGHTS and CDR2 YDEGEE. V was pared by 4 bases and J by 4 bases, with 20 bases between. The CDR3 nucleotides are TGTGCCAGCAGCCCACGGACTTCCGGGGAGGGCTATGGCTACACCTTC. Its translation is CASSPRTSGEGYGYTF. Filled out from reference TRBV5-8 and TRBJ1-2, the complete variable domain reads EAGVTQSPTHLIKTRGQQATLRCSPISGHTSVYWYQQALGLGLQFLLWYDEGEERNRGNFPPRFSGRQFPNYSSELNVNALELEDSALYLCASSPRTSGEGYGYTFGSGTRLTVV.

The CDR3, as DNA: TGTGCCAGCAGCTCCCTGGGAGCCGAGCAGTACTTC. It is translated as CASSSLGAEQYF. J is TRBJ2-7 and V is TRBV7-9; D is possibly TRBD2 (5 bases). CDR3 size: 12 residues. Germline V gives CDR1 SEHNR, CDR2 FQNEAQ (reference sequence). V was cut by 4 bases and J by 6 bases, with 10 bases left in between. Complete variable domain (other parts from reference TRBV7-9 and TRBJ2-7): DTGVSQNPRHKITKRGQNVTFRCDPISEHNRLYWYRQTLGQGPEFLTYFQNEAQLEKSRLLSDRFSAERPKGSFSTLEIQRTEQGDSAMYLCASSSLGAEQYFGPGTRLTVT.

The gene calls are TRBV27 and TRBJ1-1; D not certain. This CDR3 is built from 14 residues. V was cut by 7 bases and J by 1 base, with 13 bases left in between. The germline V gene encodes CDR1 MNHEY and CDR2 SMNVEV (reference sequence). The CDR3 here is CASMRFVGNTEAFF. CDR3 DNA: TGTGCCAGCATGCGGTTTGTGGGGAACACTGAAGCTTTCTTT.

The rearrangement uses TRBV30 and TRBJ1-3, with D perhaps TRBD1 (5 bases). The CDR3 extends over 14 amino acids. Germline V gene lookup returns CDR1 GTSNPN and CDR2 SVGIG (reference sequence). The ends were cut back, 5 bases at V and 0 bases at J, with 11 bases in the middle. This CDR3 reads CAWEQAASGNTIYF. CDR3 bases: TGTGCCTGGGAACAGGCCGCCTCTGGAAACACCATATATTTT.

The chain couples TRBV6-5 to TRBJ1-2; possibly TRBD1 for D (5 bases). The CDR3 covers 13 residues. The germline CDR1 and CDR2 sequences are MNHEY and SVGAGI. Trimming stripped 10 bases from V and 0 bases from J, with 12 bases between. The CDR3 nucleotides read TGTGCCACCCGACAGTCTGCTAACTATGGCTACACCTTC. It encodes CATRQSANYGYTF.

Only a few counts were recorded for this clone. The rearrangement joins TRBV25-1 to TRBJ2-5; TRBD1 is a possible D gene (6 bases). The CDR3 sequence is 13 residues long. The V and J ends lost 3 bases and 4 bases respectively, with 9 bases between them. Germline values: CDR1 MGHDK, CDR2 SYGVNS. For the CDR3, the DNA is TGTGCCAGCAGTGAGACAGGCGGAGAGACCCAGTACTTC. Its translation is CASSETGGETQYF.

The chain combines TRBV30 with TRBJ2-3; TRBD1 is a possible D gene (6 bases). CDR1 is GTSNPN, CDR2 SVGIG, per germline (reference sequence). V shed 4 bases and J shed 2 bases, with 13 bases lying between them. The CDR3 has 14 residues. The CDR3 nucleotides are TGTGCCTGGACTGGGGGCGTCCCCACAGATACGCAGTATTTT. Its translation is CAWTGGVPTDTQYF.

The chain is built from TRBV30 and TRBJ1-2; TRBD1 aligns across 7 bases. Trimming at V came to 2 bases and at J to 5 bases, leaving 5 bases not matched to a gene. CDR1 is GTSNPN and CDR2 is SVGIG in the germline V gene (reference sequence). This CDR3 is 13 amino acids long. The CDR3 is CAWSRGTVYGYTF. CDR3 nucleotide sequence: TGTGCCTGGAGTAGGGGGACAGTGTATGGCTACACCTTC.

The rearrangement links TRBV7-2 to TRBJ2-3; a possible D gene is TRBD2 (6 bases). The germline V and J ends were trimmed by 5 bases and 2 bases, with 14 bases remaining between them. CDR1 is SGHTA and CDR2 is FQGNSA in the germline V gene. The CDR3 length is 15 residues. CDR3 nucleotide sequence: TGTGCCAGCAGCCCCGAGCGGGCCAACACAGATACGCAGTATTTT. It specifies CASSPERANTDTQYF.

A few counts support this clone. The genes are TRBV7-2 and TRBJ1-2; no definite D call. Per germline, CDR1 SGHTA and CDR2 FQGNSA. V shed 5 bases and J shed 4 bases, with 14 bases lying between them. The CDR3 is made up of 14 amino acids. CDR3 sequence reads: CASSLDGGSYGYTF. In DNA, the CDR3 is TGTGCCAGCAGCCTCGACGGAGGCAGCTATGGCTACACCTTC. Full variable domain (remainder filled in from reference TRBV7-2 and TRBJ1-2): GAGVSQSPSNKVTEKGKDVELRCDPISGHTALYWYRQSLGQGLEFLIYFQGNSAPDKSGLPSDRFSAERTGGSVSTLTIQRTQQEDSAVYLCASSLDGGSYGYTFGSGTRLTVV.

This clone was seen a few times. The gene calls are TRBV2 and TRBJ2-4, with 8 bases that match TRBD2. This CDR3 comprises 15 residues. Germline V CDR1 and CDR2: SNHLY, FYNNEI. J was trimmed by 5 bases and V by 5 bases; bases with no gene match: 8. The CDR3 is CASSPRTSTENIQYF. CDR3 coding DNA: TGTGCCAGCAGTCCCCGGACTAGCACTGAAAACATTCAGTACTTC.

A few counts support this clone. The chain recombines TRBV6-5 with TRBJ2-7; 7 bases map to TRBD1. Germline lookup yields CDR1 MNHEY and CDR2 SVGAGI. The V and J ends lost 2 bases and 6 bases, in that order; junction bases with no gene match: 1. CDR3 size: 12 residues. The CDR3 coding sequence is TGTGCCAGCAGTTACCGGGACAGCGAGCAGTACTTC. It translates to CASSYRDSEQYF.

The J gene is TRBJ2-1, the V gene TRBV2; 7 nucleotides match TRBD2. CDR3 length: 13 amino acids. The trim removed 7 bases at V and 5 bases at J, leaving 5 bases unmatched. CDR1 SNHLY and CDR2 FYNNEI come from the germline V gene. This chain's CDR3 is CASTRGRDNEQFF. DNA for the CDR3: TGTGCCAGCACTCGAGGGAGGGACAATGAGCAGTTCTTC.

This chain connects TRBV15 to TRBJ1-4; 8 bases match TRBD1. The germline V gene encodes CDR1 LNHNV and CDR2 YYDKDF (reference sequence). Losses at the gene ends were 1 base for V and 5 bases for J; bases not matched to a gene: 12. The CDR3 length is 18 residues. The CDR3, as DNA: TGTGCCACCAGCAGAGCCTTTACCGGACAGGGAGTAAATGAAAAACTGTTTTTT. Its translation: CATSRAFTGQGVNEKLFF. Full variable domain (missing parts from reference TRBV15 and TRBJ1-4): DAMVIQNPRYQVTQFGKPVTLSCSQTLNHNVMYWYQQKSSQAPKLLFHYYDKDFNNEADTPDNFQSRRPNTSFCFLDIRSPGLGDTAMYLCATSRAFTGQGVNEKLFFGSGTQLSVL.

This clone was seen repeatedly, ten times or more. V is TRBV10-3 and J is TRBJ1-1; the D is unclear. Germline values: CDR1 ENHRY, CDR2 SYGVKD. Trimming removed 0 bases from V and 9 bases from J, with 8 bases in between. The CDR3 is made up of 12 amino acids. DNA of the CDR3: TGTGCCATCAGTGAGTCGGACTTTCAAGCTTTCTTT. This gives the protein CAISESDFQAFF.

Only a few counts were recorded for this clone. The rearrangement uses TRBV29-1 and TRBJ1-3, with no clear D. Germline V gene data show CDR1 as SQVTM and CDR2 as ANQGSEA. The CDR3 is made up of 14 amino acids. Trimming cost V 3 bases and J 0 bases, with 9 bases left between them. The CDR3 DNA follows: TGCAGCGTTGATTCGATGAGCTCTGGAAACACCATATATTTT. It codes for CSVDSMSSGNTIYF.

There are a few counts of this clone. V gene TRBV7-2 combines with J gene TRBJ1-2; 7 positions match TRBD1. This CDR3 has 13 residues. Germline CDR1 is SGHTA and CDR2 is FQGNSA. Unmatched junction bases numbered 4, after V lost 3 bases and J lost 6 bases. Written as DNA, the CDR3 is TGTGCCAGCAGCTTTAGAGGGGGCGATGGCTACACCTTC. Translating it yields CASSFRGGDGYTF.

In the case of this clone: Other DNA sequences in this sample translate to the same CDR3. The chain recombines TRBV6-5 with TRBJ1-5; D is perhaps TRBD1 (5 bases). Trimming removed 5 bases at V and 7 bases at J, with 12 bases between. The CDR3 extends over 13 amino acids. Germline lookup yields CDR1 MNHEY and CDR2 SVGAGI. The CDR3 here is CASSQGQGQPQHF. The CDR3, as DNA: TGTGCCAGCAGTCAGGGTCAGGGACAGCCCCAGCATTTT.

The chain joins TRBV6-1 to TRBJ2-5, with D perhaps matching TRBD2 (7 bases). In germline, CDR1 is MNHNS, CDR2 SASEGT. This CDR3 is built from 14 residues. Between the trimmed V and J ends, which lost 1 base and 4 bases, there was a span of 10 bases. As DNA, the CDR3 is TGTGCCAGCAGTGAAGGGGGAGGGGGAGAGACCCAGTACTTC. Encoded protein: CASSEGGGGETQYF.

This clone turned up a few times. The gene calls are TRBV7-9 and TRBJ1-2; TRBD1 matches at 8 bases. The V segment lost 2 bases and the J segment 7 bases; nucleotides outside the gene matches: 15. The CDR3 totals 17 residues. The germline gives CDR1 SEHNR, CDR2 FQNEAQ (reference sequence). CDR3 protein: CASSLKRILQGAVGYTF. The CDR3, as DNA: TGTGCCAGCAGCTTAAAACGGATTCTGCAGGGGGCAGTTGGCTACACCTTC.

The chain employs TRBV19 and TRBJ2-7; D is perhaps TRBD2 (5 bases). With 1 base removed from V and 3 bases from J, the gap between germline ends came to 13 bases. Germline loops: CDR1 LNHDA, CDR2 SQIVND (reference sequence). The CDR3 length is 15 residues. CDR3 bases: TGTGCCAGTAGTATAGCGGAAGGAGGACGCTACGAGCAGTACTTC. Its protein is CASSIAEGGRYEQYF.

This clone has only a few counts. This chain links TRBV6-6 with TRBJ1-1; D uncertain. The CDR3 totals 11 residues. The germline V gene has CDR1 MNHNY and CDR2 SVGAGI (reference sequence). V lost 5 bases to trimming and J lost 6 bases, with 7 bases between them. The CDR3 loop is CASSALPEAFF. CDR3 in DNA: TGTGCCAGCAGTGCACTCCCTGAAGCTTTCTTT.

V and J are TRBV30 and TRBJ1-1; D is unclear. In germline, CDR1 is GTSNPN, CDR2 SVGIG (reference sequence). Deletions cut 4 bases from V and 8 bases from J, with 14 bases between. The CDR3 contains 12 residues. The CDR3 here is CAWKPGETEAFF. The CDR3 nucleotides are TGTGCCTGGAAACCCGGGGAAACCGAAGCTTTCTTT.

The chain joins TRBV6-1 to TRBJ2-7; 7 bases are a match to TRBD2. The CDR3 totals 15 residues. The V gene's germline CDR1 is MNHNS and CDR2 SASEGT. J gave up 0 bases and V 2 bases, and 4 bases lay outside the gene matches. The CDR3, as DNA: TGTGCCAGCAGTGAACGAAGGGAGGGCTCCTACGAGCAGTACTTC. It specifies CASSERREGSYEQYF.

This clone occurred a few times. The chain has TRBV10-3 and TRBJ2-7, with 9 bases identical to TRBD1. The germline V gene encodes CDR1 ENHRY and CDR2 SYGVKD. CDR3 size: 14 residues. The V gene end was trimmed by 7 bases and the J gene end by 3 bases; junction bases not matched to a gene: 7. This chain's CDR3 is CAIIPGQGNYEQYF. CDR3 coding DNA: TGTGCCATCATTCCCGGACAGGGGAACTACGAGCAGTACTTC.

The CDR3 loop is CASSETGNTIYF. The CDR3 coding sequence is TGTGCCAGCAGCGAGACAGGGAACACCATATATTTT. J is TRBJ1-3 and V is TRBV9, with 7 positions matching TRBD1. With 3 bases clipped from V and 7 bases from J, the junction kept 1 base outside the gene matches. The germline CDR1 and CDR2 sequences are SGDLS and YYNGEE. CDR3 length equals 12 residues.

The chain couples TRBV30 to TRBJ2-1; 10 nucleotides agree with TRBD2. Germline values: CDR1 GTSNPN, CDR2 SVGIG (reference sequence). The V and J ends lost 6 bases and 9 bases, in that order; junction bases with no gene match: 11. The CDR3 has 14 amino acids. CDR3 region: CACSPGTSAIEQFF. CDR3 in DNA: TGTGCCTGCAGCCCCGGGACTAGCGCAATTGAGCAGTTCTTC. Drawing the rest from reference TRBV30 and TRBJ2-1, the complete variable domain is SQTIHQWPATLVQPVGSPLSLECTVEGTSNPNLYWYRQAAGRGLQLLFYSVGIGQISSEVPQNLSASRPQDRQFILSSKKLLLSDSGFYLCACSPGTSAIEQFFGPGTRLTVL.

This clone was observed a few times. The chain couples TRBV9 to TRBJ2-7, with D unresolved. Deletions cut 0 bases from V and 6 bases from J, with 13 bases between. CDR3 size: 14 residues. Germline V gives CDR1 SGDLS, CDR2 YYNGEE. As DNA, the CDR3 is TGTGCCAGCAGCGTAGATGTCTCTTCCAGCGAGCAGTACTTC. This gives the protein CASSVDVSSSEQYF.

The chain carries TRBV6-1 and TRBJ1-6; 8 positions agree with TRBD1. The ends lost 4 bases at V and 5 bases at J; junction bases unmatched: 13. The CDR3 extends over 18 amino acids. Germline CDR1 is MNHNS and CDR2 is SASEGT. This chain's CDR3 is CASSARTGSSVNNSPLHF. Here the CDR3 DNA reads TGTGCCAGCAGTGCCAGGACAGGGAGCAGTGTTAATAATTCACCCCTCCACTTT.